Below are 26 T cell receptor beta chains sequenced from a single sample in a study of shared clonotypes between healthy human individuals. Generated by immunoSEQ multiplex PCR, the TCRdb table keeps only in-frame clones and is missing some. The sample consists of some 580,000 clones, about 97% of them appearing once. The sample consisted of naive CD4+ T cells sorted from blood. Subset specified: CD45RA+ positively selected. The source of these receptors is a woman in her twenties or thirties in good health.

The chain recombines TRBV9 with TRBJ1-2; 7 bases agree with TRBD1. The germline CDR1 and CDR2 sequences are SGDLS and YYNGEE. J gave up 4 bases and V 4 bases, and 10 bases lay outside the gene matches. The length of the CDR3 is 15 residues. In DNA form, the CDR3 reads TGTGCCAGCAGCAACCGACAGGGTGGAGTCTATGGCTACACCTTC. This codes for CASSNRQGGVYGYTF. Together with reference TRBV9 and TRBJ1-2, the CDR3 gives the full variable domain: DSGVTQTPKHLITATGQRVTLRCSPRSGDLSVYWYQQSLDQGLQFLIQYYNGEERAKGNILERFSAQQFPDLHSELNLSSLELGDSALYFCASSNRQGGVYGYTFGSGTRLTVV.

The chain is built from TRBV19 and TRBJ1-5, with no clear D. CDR1 is LNHDA, CDR2 SQIVND, per germline (reference sequence). The CDR3 has 16 residues. V was shortened by 9 bases and J by 2 bases, with 20 bases between the two germline ends. For the CDR3, the DNA is TGTGCCAGAAGCCATGGGCCGGTCGACGGCAATCAGCCCCAGCATTTT. As protein: CARSHGPVDGNQPQHF.

The rearrangement uses TRBV5-4 and TRBJ2-3; D is undetermined. CDR3 length: 11 amino acids. The V end lost 10 bases, the J end lost 5 bases, and 11 bases lay between the germline ends. The V gene's germline CDR1 is SGHNT and CDR2 YYREEE (reference sequence). CDR3 bases: TGTGCCCTTAACTTTGGAGATACGCAGTATTTT. Translating gives CALNFGDTQYF.

V and J are TRBV28 and TRBJ2-6; no clear D gene. Germline V gene data show CDR1 as MDHEN and CDR2 as SYDVKM. CDR3 length: 15 residues. V gave up 4 bases and J gave up 0 bases, with 7 bases separating them. The CDR3 DNA follows: TGTGCCAGCAGTTATGTTGCCTCTGGGGCCAACGTCCTGACTTTC. Translated: CASSYVASGANVLTF.

The genes are TRBV2 and TRBJ2-7, with 12 bases matching TRBD2. CDR3 length equals 15 residues. V lost 4 bases and J lost 2; bases outside the gene matches: 3. Germline CDR1 reads SNHLY; CDR2 reads FYNNEI. CDR3 in DNA: TGTGCCAGCAGTGCGACTAGCGGGAGACCCTACGAGCAGTACTTC. Protein: CASSATSGRPYEQYF.

The V gene is TRBV13, the J gene TRBJ2-2; no reliable D call. The germline V gene encodes CDR1 PRHDT and CDR2 FYEKMQ (reference sequence). This CDR3 region has 12 residues. Trimming took 8 bases from V and 6 from J, leaving 10 bases between them. The chain's CDR3 is CASANGAGELFF. The CDR3 DNA follows: TGTGCCAGCGCGAACGGAGCCGGGGAGCTGTTTTTT.

This sequence joins TRBV28 and TRBJ1-3; D remains ambiguous. The V gene lost 6 bases and the J gene lost 3 bases, with 12 bases spanning the gap. The CDR3 is 14 amino acids. Germline lookup yields CDR1 MDHEN and CDR2 SYDVKM. The CDR3 DNA is TGTGCCAGCAGCCTGATGGGAGTTGGAAACACCATATATTTT. Amino acids: CASSLMGVGNTIYF.

The chain carries TRBV28 and TRBJ2-7; 8 bases align to TRBD2. The CDR3 loop spans 17 amino acids. V trimming: 6 bases; J trimming: 3 bases; junction bases outside the gene matches: 16. Germline assignment: CDR1 MDHEN and CDR2 SYDVKM. The CDR3 region has the DNA TGTGCCAGCAGCCCGGTTCGAAGGACGGGACTAGACTACGAGCAGTACTTC. Residues: CASSPVRRTGLDYEQYF.

V gene TRBV7-8 combines with J gene TRBJ2-7; no clear D gene. CDR3 size: 12 residues. CDR1 and CDR2 (germline): SGHVS, FQNEAQ. Trimming left V 3 bases short and J 4 bases short, with 7 bases between. CDR3 sequence (DNA): TGTGCCAGCAGCTTCCCCTTTTACGAGCAGTACTTC. It yields the protein CASSFPFYEQYF. Together with reference TRBV7-8 and TRBJ2-7, the CDR3 gives the full variable domain: GAGVSQSPRYKVAKRGQDVALRCDPISGHVSLFWYQQALGQGPEFLTYFQNEAQLDKSGLPSDRFFAERPEGSVSTLKIQRTQQEDSAVYLCASSFPFYEQYFGPGTRLTVT.

The rearrangement joins TRBV7-7 to TRBJ2-7; 9 bases match TRBD2. The CDR3 length is 15 residues. Germline-derived CDR1 and CDR2 are SSHAT and FNYEAQ (reference sequence). J was trimmed by 6 bases and V by 1 base; bases with no gene match: 7. The CDR3 sequence: CASSLEVGLAGEQYF. The CDR3 DNA reads TGTGCCAGCAGCTTAGAGGTGGGACTAGCCGGCGAGCAGTACTTC.

The gene calls are TRBV29-1 and TRBJ2-1; TRBD2 might be the D (7 bases). Between the trimmed V and J ends, which lost 7 bases and 2 bases, there was a span of 15 bases. This CDR3 is built from 14 residues. Germline V lookup: CDR1 SQVTM, CDR2 ANQGSEA. In nucleotides, the CDR3 is TGCAGCGATGTGGGGGGGGGCCCCTACAATGAGCAGTTCTTC. Amino acids: CSDVGGGPYNEQFF.

The chain combines TRBV30 with TRBJ2-1; 9 positions agree with TRBD2. The CDR3 contains 16 residues. Germline CDR1 reads GTSNPN; CDR2 reads SVGIG (reference sequence). J was trimmed by 9 bases and V by 2 bases; bases with no gene match: 14. The CDR3 DNA follows: TGTGCCTGGAGTTCTTATGGAGCGGGAGGTTTAAGTGAGCAGTTCTTC. Its translation: CAWSSYGAGGLSEQFF.

The chain links TRBV4-1 to TRBJ1-1, with D unclear. The V and J ends lost 4 bases and 1 base respectively, with 10 bases between them. This CDR3 region has 14 residues. Germline values: CDR1 MGHRA, CDR2 YSYEKL. CDR3 sequence (DNA): TGCGCCAGCAGCCCACTCGTGAAGAACACTGAAGCTTTCTTT. This codes for CASSPLVKNTEAFF.

This clone was seen a single time. The rearrangement uses TRBV5-1 and TRBJ2-1, with D possibly called TRBD1 or TRBD2 (5 bases each). Germline V lookup: CDR1 SGHRS, CDR2 YFSETQ. The CDR3 is 15 amino acids. Deletions cut 5 bases from V and 4 bases from J, with 16 bases between. The CDR3 DNA follows: TGCGCCAGCAGTCCCAGGGAGCCGGTGTACAATGAGCAGTTCTTC. This translates into CASSPREPVYNEQFF.

V gene TRBV14 combines with J gene TRBJ2-6; D call uncertain. The V end lost 4 bases, the J end lost 0 bases, and 7 bases lay between the germline ends. The CDR3 totals 15 residues. Germline V gene lookup returns CDR1 SGHDN and CDR2 FVKESK. The CDR3 loop is CASSPRHSGANVLTF. The CDR3 nucleotides are TGTGCCAGCAGCCCTAGGCACTCTGGGGCCAACGTCCTGACTTTC.

CDR3 DNA sequence: TGCGCCAGCAGCCCCGGGACTAGAGTGGCGGATGAGCAGTTCTTC. It yields the protein CASSPGTRVADEQFF. The chain recombines TRBV4-1 with TRBJ2-1; TRBD2 matches 8 bases. The CDR3 sequence is 15 residues long. The V and J ends lost 4 bases and 8 bases, in that order; junction bases with no gene match: 10. Per germline, CDR1 MGHRA and CDR2 YSYEKL.

V and J are TRBV18 and TRBJ1-5; D unclear. The V end was cut by 5 bases, the J end by 7 bases, with 9 bases between. CDR1 and CDR2 (germline): KGHSH, LQKENI. The CDR3 has 12 amino acids. CDR3 in DNA: TGTGCCAGCTCAACGGGTAACCAGCCCCAGCATTTT. Amino acid sequence: CASSTGNQPQHF.

The V gene is TRBV27, the J gene TRBJ2-7; TRBD1 aligns across 8 bases. Germline lookup yields CDR1 MNHEY and CDR2 SMNVEV (reference sequence). There are 17 residues in the CDR3. V gave up 2 bases and J gave up 2 bases; unmatched junction bases: 11. The CDR3 DNA is TGTGCCAGCAGTTTACGTCGGTCAGGGGGCTTTGCCTACGAGCAGTACTTC. Protein product: CASSLRRSGGFAYEQYF.

The rearrangement joins TRBV7-2 to TRBJ1-1, with D maybe TRBD1 (5 bases). Germline-derived CDR1 and CDR2 are SGHTA and FQGNSA. CDR3 length equals 12 residues. V was cut by 0 bases and J by 7 bases, with 6 bases left in between. CDR3: CASSLAGVEAFF. CDR3 DNA: TGTGCCAGCAGCTTAGCGGGGGTTGAAGCTTTCTTT. Using reference TRBV7-2 and TRBJ1-1 for the parts outside the CDR3, the full variable domain is GAGVSQSPSNKVTEKGKDVELRCDPISGHTALYWYRQSLGQGLEFLIYFQGNSAPDKSGLPSDRFSAERTGGSVSTLTIQRTQQEDSAVYLCASSLAGVEAFFGQGTRLTVV.

The CDR3 bases are TGTGCCAGCAGCTTACCAAAAGAGACCCAGTACTTC. Protein: CASSLPKETQYF. The rearrangement uses TRBV5-4 and TRBJ2-5; D uncertain. Germline values: CDR1 SGHNT, CDR2 YYREEE (reference sequence). V was pared by 2 bases and J by 3 bases, with 5 bases between. This CDR3 has 12 residues.

The chain is built from TRBV5-1 and TRBJ2-7; D perhaps matches TRBD1 (6 bases). Between the trimmed V and J ends, which lost 0 bases and 5 bases, there was a span of 12 bases. CDR3 length: 14 amino acids. In germline, CDR1 is SGHRS, CDR2 YFSETQ. Here the CDR3 reads CASSLVAGTHEQYF. CDR3 in DNA: TGCGCCAGCAGCTTGGTTGCAGGGACACACGAGCAGTACTTC.

V gene TRBV7-9 combines with J gene TRBJ2-5, with unresolved D. The J call may be in error: the DNA end matches TRBJ2-7 better. Germline CDR1 and CDR2: SEHNR and FQNEAQ (reference sequence). This CDR3 is 12 amino acids long. DNA of the CDR3: TGTGCCAGCAGCTTAAGAGGTTACGAGCAGTACTTC. Amino acid sequence: CASSLRGYEQYF.

The chain recombines TRBV28 with TRBJ2-2; possible D gene TRBD1, 6 bases. V was shortened by 5 bases and J by 4 bases, with 8 bases between the two germline ends. CDR1 and CDR2 (germline): MDHEN, SYDVKM. The CDR3 runs 13 residues. The CDR3: CASSGQSTGELFF. CDR3 bases: TGTGCCAGCAGTGGACAGTCCACCGGGGAGCTGTTTTTT.

V is TRBV7-9 and J is TRBJ2-4; D is possibly TRBD1 (6 bases). The V gene's germline CDR1 is SEHNR and CDR2 FQNEAQ (reference sequence). This CDR3 has 16 amino acids. Trimming left V 1 base short and J 0 bases short, with 10 bases between. The CDR3 loop is CASSLVGAVAKNIQYF. The CDR3 DNA reads TGTGCCAGCAGCTTAGTGGGGGCAGTAGCCAAAAACATTCAGTACTTC. The entire variable domain, with the rest obtained from reference TRBV7-9 and TRBJ2-4, is as follows: DTGVSQNPRHKITKRGQNVTFRCDPISEHNRLYWYRQTLGQGPEFLTYFQNEAQLEKSRLLSDRFSAERPKGSFSTLEIQRTEQGDSAMYLCASSLVGAVAKNIQYFGAGTRLSVL.

The chain uses TRBV2 and TRBJ2-1; TRBD1 or TRBD2 may be the D gene (5 bases each). In germline, CDR1 is SNHLY, CDR2 FYNNEI. The CDR3 runs to 13 residues. Trimming took 6 bases from V and 9 from J, leaving 15 bases between them. CDR3 loop: CASRGPDRSEQFF. Written as DNA, the CDR3 is TGTGCCAGCAGGGGACCCGATAGGAGTGAGCAGTTCTTC.

The rearrangement links TRBV28 to TRBJ2-7, with TRBD2 matching over 8 bases. From germline, CDR1 is MDHEN and CDR2 SYDVKM. With 3 bases clipped from V and 5 bases from J, the junction kept 15 bases outside the gene matches. The CDR3 totals 17 residues. The chain's CDR3 is CASSFLGRTSTTHEQYF. The CDR3 nucleotides read TGTGCCAGCAGTTTCCTGGGGAGGACTAGCACAACCCACGAGCAGTACTTC.